Below, 24 T cell receptor beta chains from the same sample are listed, as sequenced in a study of cytomegalovirus exposure and HLA in healthy donors. Primers: 60 Vbeta forward and 13 Jbeta reverse. Profiling relied on immunoSEQ multiplex PCR, and the TCRdb table lists in-frame clones only, not all of them. The sample includes approximately 190,000 clones. Source material: PBMCs. The receptors stem from a boy under 18 in good health and CMV-seronegative.

The chain has TRBV6-5 and TRBJ1-6, with D maybe TRBD1 (6 bases). This CDR3 spans 14 amino acids. CDR1 MNHEY and CDR2 SVGAGI come from the germline V gene. V shed 0 bases and J shed 6 bases, with 6 bases lying between them. As DNA, the CDR3 is TGTGCCAGCAGTTACTCGGACAGTAATTCACCCCTCCACTTT. The encoded protein is CASSYSDSNSPLHF.

The rearrangement joins TRBV7-9 to TRBJ1-2; possible D gene TRBD1, 6 bases. V shed 7 bases and J shed 6 bases, with 18 bases lying between them. The germline V gene has CDR1 SEHNR and CDR2 FQNEAQ (reference sequence). CDR3 length: 14 amino acids. CDR3 protein: CASTERLQGNGYTF. Here the CDR3 DNA reads TGTGCCAGCACCGAAAGATTGCAGGGGAATGGCTACACCTTC.

This chain links TRBV28 with TRBJ2-5; 7 bases line up with TRBD1. CDR1 and CDR2 (germline): MDHEN, SYDVKM. After removal of 7 bases from V and 5 bases from J, the junction contained 7 bases not matched to a gene. The length of the CDR3 is 13 residues. This CDR3 is CASKLRGTETQYF. The CDR3 DNA is TGTGCCAGCAAGCTCAGGGGGACCGAGACCCAGTACTTC.

This rearrangement joins TRBV6-4 to TRBJ2-2; D may be TRBD2 (6 bases). Germline loops: CDR1 MRHNA, CDR2 SNTAGT. The V end lost 4 bases, the J end lost 5 bases, and 11 bases lay between the germline ends. This CDR3 has 14 amino acids. The CDR3 nucleotides read TGTGCCAGCAGTGCCGACGGGGGAACCGGGGAGCTGTTTTTT. Translating it yields CASSADGGTGELFF.

This chain uses TRBV5-4 with TRBJ2-2, with unresolved D. The CDR3 is 13 residues long. Per the germline V gene, CDR1 is SGHNT and CDR2 is YYREEE (reference sequence). V was trimmed by 0 bases and J by 3 bases, leaving 3 bases between them. Written as DNA, the CDR3 is TGTGCCAGCAGCTTGGCGGACACCGGGGAGCTGTTTTTT. Amino acid sequence: CASSLADTGELFF.

J is TRBJ2-7 and V is TRBV7-9, with 7 positions matching TRBD1. Germline loops: CDR1 SEHNR, CDR2 FQNEAQ (reference sequence). The length of the CDR3 is 15 residues. V was clipped by 5 bases and J by 6 bases; unmatched bases: 13. This CDR3 reads CASSHLSGTVVEQYF. The CDR3 DNA reads as TGTGCCAGCAGCCACCTATCCGGGACAGTCGTCGAGCAGTACTTC. Filled out from reference TRBV7-9 and TRBJ2-7, the complete variable domain reads DTGVSQNPRHKITKRGQNVTFRCDPISEHNRLYWYRQTLGQGPEFLTYFQNEAQLEKSRLLSDRFSAERPKGSFSTLEIQRTEQGDSAMYLCASSHLSGTVVEQYFGPGTRLTVT.

The rearrangement joins TRBV11-2 to TRBJ2-7; D perhaps matches TRBD1 (5 bases). Trimming pared 0 bases from V and 2 bases from J, leaving 11 bases between. CDR1 SGHAT and CDR2 FQNNGV come from the germline V gene. CDR3 length: 15 residues. In DNA, the CDR3 is TGTGCCAGCAGCTTAGACAGGGCAAAAGCCTACGAGCAGTACTTC. It is translated as CASSLDRAKAYEQYF.

This chain joins TRBV30 and TRBJ1-2; D call uncertain. The CDR3 length is 14 residues. V dropped 5 bases and J dropped 0 bases, with 13 bases sitting between them. CDR1 GTSNPN and CDR2 SVGIG come from the germline V gene (reference sequence). The CDR3 DNA sequence: TGTGCCTGGGGGAGGGCAGGAGCTAACTATGGCTACACCTTC. Protein product: CAWGRAGANYGYTF.

V gene TRBV5-1 combines with J gene TRBJ2-3, with D tentatively TRBD1 (5 bases). Germline CDR1 reads SGHRS; CDR2 reads YFSETQ. The CDR3 is 14 amino acids. With 1 base removed from V and 1 base from J, the gap between germline ends came to 7 bases. The CDR3 sequence is CASSLRQRTDTQYF. In DNA, the CDR3 is TGCGCCAGCAGCTTGAGACAGCGCACAGATACGCAGTATTTT.

The CDR3 loop is CASSQVLADPSYGYTF. DNA for the CDR3: TGCGCCAGCAGCCAAGTTCTGGCGGATCCGTCCTATGGCTACACCTTC. This chain uses TRBV4-1 with TRBJ1-2, with D unclear. This CDR3 has 16 residues. Germline CDR1 is MGHRA and CDR2 is YSYEKL. V was cut by 1 base and J by 4 bases, with 16 bases left in between.

The rearrangement uses TRBV12-5 and TRBJ2-6, with 8 bases matching TRBD1. CDR3 length: 19 amino acids. Germline V gene sequence: CDR1 LGHNT, CDR2 FRNRAP. V trimming: 2 bases; J trimming: 3 bases; junction bases outside the gene matches: 12. CDR3 amino acids: CASGLTRQGQISGANVLTF. In DNA, the CDR3 is TGTGCTAGTGGTTTGACAAGACAGGGGCAAATTAGTGGGGCCAACGTCCTGACTTTC.

The chain has TRBV9 and TRBJ2-5, with D perhaps TRBD1 (6 bases). The CDR3 contains 15 residues. The germline V gene has CDR1 SGDLS and CDR2 YYNGEE. V was shortened by 4 bases and J by 2 bases, with 15 bases between the two germline ends. The CDR3 bases are TGTGCCAGCAGCCTACGGGGACAAGCACAAGAGACCCAGTACTTC. Protein product: CASSLRGQAQETQYF.

Here the CDR3 reads CASRLGLAFDEQYF. CDR3 coding DNA: TGCGCCAGCAGACTGGGACTAGCCTTCGACGAGCAGTACTTC. The chain uses TRBV5-1 and TRBJ2-7, with 9 bases fitting TRBD2. CDR1 and CDR2 (germline): SGHRS, YFSETQ. With V trimmed by 5 bases and J by 5 bases, 8 bases remained unmatched. The CDR3 runs 14 residues.

The chain employs TRBV5-1 and TRBJ2-5; 7 nucleotides match TRBD1. This CDR3 region has 15 residues. After removal of 1 base from V and 5 bases from J, the junction contained 8 bases not matched to a gene. Germline-derived CDR1 and CDR2 are SGHRS and YFSETQ. CDR3 nucleotides: TGCGCCAGCAGCTTGAGCGTGGCAGGGGGTGAGACCCAGTACTTC. It encodes CASSLSVAGGETQYF.

The chain links TRBV7-8 to TRBJ1-4; D might be TRBD1 (5 bases). Looked up from germline, CDR1 is SGHVS and CDR2 is FQNEAQ. The CDR3 extends over 12 amino acids. Trimming took off 4 bases at V and 8 bases at J, with 8 bases between the two ends. The CDR3 region has the DNA TGTGCCAGCAGCTCCCGGGGGGAAAAACTGTTTTTT. It codes for CASSSRGEKLFF.

A remark on this clone: The junction departs from the called germline gene at one end, perhaps through a read error. The CDR3 reads CASNLGDNYGYTF. The DNA for the CDR3 is TGCGCCAGCAACTTGGGAGATAACTATGGCTACACCTTC. The chain is built from TRBV5-1 and TRBJ1-2; D remains unclear. The CDR3 runs to 13 residues. Looked up from germline, CDR1 is SGHRS and CDR2 is YFSETQ.

This chain links TRBV4-2 with TRBJ2-2, with a tentative D call TRBD2 (5 bases). Trimming pared 0 bases from V and 6 bases from J, leaving 17 bases between. This CDR3 is built from 17 residues. Germline values: CDR1 LGHNA, CDR2 YNFKEQ. This CDR3 reads CASSQDWALAAPGELFF. The CDR3 bases are TGTGCCAGCAGCCAAGATTGGGCTCTAGCTGCTCCCGGGGAGCTGTTTTTT.

The chain joins TRBV19 to TRBJ1-5; TRBD1 aligns across 9 bases. CDR3 length: 15 residues. Germline values: CDR1 LNHDA, CDR2 SQIVND (reference sequence). Trimming cost V 7 bases and J 1 base; bases outside gene matches: 5. The CDR3 is CASKNRGPSNQPQHF. CDR3 sequence (DNA): TGTGCCAGTAAAAACAGGGGGCCGAGCAATCAGCCCCAGCATTTT.

The J gene is TRBJ2-3, the V gene TRBV5-8; D is unresolved. The V end lost 4 bases, the J end lost 4 bases, and 10 bases lay between the germline ends. Germline V CDR1 and CDR2: SGHTS, YDEGEE. The CDR3 has 13 residues. The CDR3 sequence: CASSPENADTQYF. The CDR3 DNA sequence: TGTGCCAGCAGCCCGGAGAACGCAGATACGCAGTATTTT.

J is TRBJ1-1 and V is TRBV7-6; 10 nucleotides match TRBD1. V lost 2 bases, J lost 2 bases, and 5 bases stayed unmatched. Germline CDR1 is SGHVS and CDR2 is FNYEAQ. This CDR3 comprises 16 residues. CDR3 DNA sequence: TGTGCCAGCAGCTTAATCGGGACAGGGGTCAACACTGAAGCTTTCTTT. Residues: CASSLIGTGVNTEAFF.

V and J are TRBV9 and TRBJ1-2; D possibly corresponds to TRBD1 (6 bases). This CDR3 is built from 14 residues. Per the germline V gene, CDR1 is SGDLS and CDR2 is YYNGEE. The V and J ends lost 1 base and 4 bases respectively, with 11 bases between them. CDR3 region: CASSVQGIGYGYTF. CDR3 nucleotides: TGTGCCAGCAGCGTACAGGGGATCGGCTATGGCTACACCTTC. The complete variable domain, with remaining parts taken from reference TRBV9 and TRBJ1-2, reads DSGVTQTPKHLITATGQRVTLRCSPRSGDLSVYWYQQSLDQGLQFLIQYYNGEERAKGNILERFSAQQFPDLHSELNLSSLELGDSALYFCASSVQGIGYGYTFGSGTRLTVV.

The chain combines TRBV7-3 with TRBJ1-1; D is undetermined. Germline V gene sequence: CDR1 SGHTA, CDR2 FQGTGA. The CDR3 sequence is 15 residues long. The V end lost 2 bases, the J end lost 3 bases, and 13 bases lay between the germline ends. DNA for the CDR3: TGTGCCAGCAGCTTAGTCGCCGCCCGGGACACTGAAGCTTTCTTT. This codes for CASSLVAARDTEAFF. The whole variable domain, remainder taken from reference TRBV7-3 and TRBJ1-1, is GAGVSQTPSNKVTEKGKYVELRCDPISGHTALYWYRQSLGQGPEFLIYFQGTGAADDSGLPNDRFFAVRPEGSVSTLKIQRTERGDSAVYLCASSLVAARDTEAFFGQGTRLTVV.

This chain connects TRBV6-1 to TRBJ1-5; D gene unclear. This CDR3 is built from 13 residues. V was clipped by 4 bases and J by 4 bases, with 8 bases between them. The germline gives CDR1 MNHNS, CDR2 SASEGT. CDR3 nucleotide sequence: TGTGCCAGCAGTGGTCCGGTGAATCAGCCCCAGCATTTT. Residues: CASSGPVNQPQHF.

Comment on this clone: At one end the junction does not follow the germline gene, possibly because of a read error. The same CDR3 arises from other DNA sequences in this sample as well. This chain uses TRBV5-1 with TRBJ2-5, with 9 positions matching TRBD1. The CDR3 runs 14 residues. Germline V gene lookup returns CDR1 SGHRS and CDR2 YFSETQ. CDR3 protein: CASRPTGGGETQYF. The CDR3 nucleotides are TGTGCCAGCAGGCCGACAGGGGGAGGGGAGACCCAGTACTTC.